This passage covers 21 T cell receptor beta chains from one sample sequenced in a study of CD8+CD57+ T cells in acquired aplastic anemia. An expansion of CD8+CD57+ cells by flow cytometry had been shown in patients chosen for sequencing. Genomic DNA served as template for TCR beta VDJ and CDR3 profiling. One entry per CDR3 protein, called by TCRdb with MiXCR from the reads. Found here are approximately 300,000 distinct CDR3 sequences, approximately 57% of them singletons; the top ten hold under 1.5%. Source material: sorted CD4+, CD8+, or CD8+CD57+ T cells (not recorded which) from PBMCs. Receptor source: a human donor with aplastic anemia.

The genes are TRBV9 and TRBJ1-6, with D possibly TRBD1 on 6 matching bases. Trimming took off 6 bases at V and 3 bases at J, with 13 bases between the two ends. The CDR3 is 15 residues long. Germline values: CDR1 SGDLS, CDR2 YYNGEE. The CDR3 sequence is CASTTGSFYNSPLHF. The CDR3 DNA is TGTGCCAGCACCACAGGGAGCTTCTATAATTCACCCCTCCACTTT.

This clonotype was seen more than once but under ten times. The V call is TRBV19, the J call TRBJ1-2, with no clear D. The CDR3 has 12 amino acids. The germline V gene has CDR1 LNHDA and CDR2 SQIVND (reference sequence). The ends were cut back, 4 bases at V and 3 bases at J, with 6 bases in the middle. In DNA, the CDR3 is TGTGCCAGTAGTAAGGATTACTATGGCTACACCTTC. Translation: CASSKDYYGYTF.

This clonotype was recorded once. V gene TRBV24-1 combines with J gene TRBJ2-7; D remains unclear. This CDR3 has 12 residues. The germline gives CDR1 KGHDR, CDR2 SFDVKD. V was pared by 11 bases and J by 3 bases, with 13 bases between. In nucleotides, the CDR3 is TGTGCCAGCAGACGTTTAAGCTACGAGCAGTACTTC. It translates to CASRRLSYEQYF.

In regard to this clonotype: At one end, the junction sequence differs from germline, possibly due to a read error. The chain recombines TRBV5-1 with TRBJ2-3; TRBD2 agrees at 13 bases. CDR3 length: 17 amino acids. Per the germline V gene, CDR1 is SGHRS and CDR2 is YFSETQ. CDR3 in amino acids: CASSLGLGTSGIDTQYF. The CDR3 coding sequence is TGTGCCAGCAGCTTAGGCCTCGGGACTAGCGGGATAGATACGCAGTATTTT.

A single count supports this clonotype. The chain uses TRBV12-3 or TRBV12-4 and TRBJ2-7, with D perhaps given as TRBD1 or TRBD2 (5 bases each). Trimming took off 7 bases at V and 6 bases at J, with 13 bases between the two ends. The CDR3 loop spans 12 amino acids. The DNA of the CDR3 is TGTGCCAGCACCATGGGACGAGGCGAGCAGTACTTC. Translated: CASTMGRGEQYF.

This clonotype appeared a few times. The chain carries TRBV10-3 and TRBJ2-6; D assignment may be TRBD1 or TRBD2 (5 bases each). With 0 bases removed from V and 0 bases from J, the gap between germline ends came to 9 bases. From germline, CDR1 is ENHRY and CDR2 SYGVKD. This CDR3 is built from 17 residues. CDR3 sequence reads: CAISESTGPSGANVLTF. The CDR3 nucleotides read TGTGCCATCAGTGAGTCGACGGGACCCTCTGGGGCCAACGTCCTGACTTTC.

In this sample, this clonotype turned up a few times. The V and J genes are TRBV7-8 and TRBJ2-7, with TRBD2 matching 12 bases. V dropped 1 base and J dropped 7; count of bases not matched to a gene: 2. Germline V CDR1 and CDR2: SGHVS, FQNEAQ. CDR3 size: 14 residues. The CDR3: CASSLGGLAGEQYF. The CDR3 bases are TGTGCCAGCAGCTTAGGGGGACTAGCGGGTGAGCAGTACTTC.

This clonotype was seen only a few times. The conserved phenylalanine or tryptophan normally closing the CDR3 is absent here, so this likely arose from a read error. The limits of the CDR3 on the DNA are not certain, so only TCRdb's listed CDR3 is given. The CDR3 reads CASRGDIYANT. V is TRBV2 and J is TRBJ2-6; no check of the table's D call, TRBD1, against the DNA was made. Per germline, CDR1 SNHLY and CDR2 FYNNEI. The CDR3 spans 11 amino acids, including both terminal residues.

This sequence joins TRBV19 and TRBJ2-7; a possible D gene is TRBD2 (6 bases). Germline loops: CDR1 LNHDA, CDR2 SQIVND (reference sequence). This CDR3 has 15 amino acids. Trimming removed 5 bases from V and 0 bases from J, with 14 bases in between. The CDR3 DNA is TGTGCCAGTAGTTGGGGGGACGCGAGCTCCTACGAGCAGTACTTC. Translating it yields CASSWGDASSYEQYF. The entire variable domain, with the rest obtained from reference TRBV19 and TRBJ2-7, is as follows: DGGITQSPKYLFRKEGQNVTLSCEQNLNHDAMYWYRQDPGQGLRLIYYSQIVNDFQKGDIAEGYSVSREKKESFPLTVTSAQKNPTAFYLCASSWGDASSYEQYFGPGTRLTVT.

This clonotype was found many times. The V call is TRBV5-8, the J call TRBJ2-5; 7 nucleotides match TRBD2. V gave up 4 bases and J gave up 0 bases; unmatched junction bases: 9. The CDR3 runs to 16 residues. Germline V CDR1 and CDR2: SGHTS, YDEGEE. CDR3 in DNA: TGTGCCAGCAGCCCTTCGGGGGGAGGGTACCAAGAGACCCAGTACTTC. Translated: CASSPSGGGYQETQYF. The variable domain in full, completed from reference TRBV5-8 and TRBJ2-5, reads EAGVTQSPTHLIKTRGQQATLRCSPISGHTSVYWYQQALGLGLQFLLWYDEGEERNRGNFPPRFSGRQFPNYSSELNVNALELEDSALYLCASSPSGGGYQETQYFGPGTRLLVL.

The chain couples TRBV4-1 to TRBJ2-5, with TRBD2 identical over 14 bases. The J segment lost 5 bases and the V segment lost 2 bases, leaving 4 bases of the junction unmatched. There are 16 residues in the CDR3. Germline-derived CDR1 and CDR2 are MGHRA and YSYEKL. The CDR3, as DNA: TGCGCCAGCAGCCAACCGACTAGCGGGAGGGGTGAGACCCAGTACTTC. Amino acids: CASSQPTSGRGETQYF.

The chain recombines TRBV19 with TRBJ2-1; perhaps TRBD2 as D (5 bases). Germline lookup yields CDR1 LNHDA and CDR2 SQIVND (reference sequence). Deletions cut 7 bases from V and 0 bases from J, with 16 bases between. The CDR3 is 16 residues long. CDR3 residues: CASTPRTGSSYNEQFF. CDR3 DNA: TGTGCCAGTACCCCCCGGACGGGAAGCTCCTACAATGAGCAGTTCTTC.

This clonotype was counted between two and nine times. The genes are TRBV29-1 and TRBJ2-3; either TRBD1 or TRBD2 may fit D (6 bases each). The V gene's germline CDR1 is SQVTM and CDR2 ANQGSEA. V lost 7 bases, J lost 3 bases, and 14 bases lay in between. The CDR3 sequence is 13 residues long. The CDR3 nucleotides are TGCAGCGGGTTCGGGGGCGCGACAGATACGCAGTATTTT. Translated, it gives CSGFGGATDTQYF.

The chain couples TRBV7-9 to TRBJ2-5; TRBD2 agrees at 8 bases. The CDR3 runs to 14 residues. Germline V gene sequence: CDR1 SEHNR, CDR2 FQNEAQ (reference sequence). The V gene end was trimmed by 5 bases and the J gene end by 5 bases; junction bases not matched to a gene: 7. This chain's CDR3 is CASSPSGGEETQYF. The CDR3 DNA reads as TGTGCCAGCAGCCCCTCCGGGGGGGAGGAGACCCAGTACTTC.

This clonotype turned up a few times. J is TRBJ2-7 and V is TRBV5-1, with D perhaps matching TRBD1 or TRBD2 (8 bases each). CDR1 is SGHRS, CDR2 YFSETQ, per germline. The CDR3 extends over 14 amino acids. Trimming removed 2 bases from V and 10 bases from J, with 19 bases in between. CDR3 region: CASSFRTGTSEQYF. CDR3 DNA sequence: TGCGCCAGCAGCTTCCGGACAGGGACTAGTGAACAGTACTTC.

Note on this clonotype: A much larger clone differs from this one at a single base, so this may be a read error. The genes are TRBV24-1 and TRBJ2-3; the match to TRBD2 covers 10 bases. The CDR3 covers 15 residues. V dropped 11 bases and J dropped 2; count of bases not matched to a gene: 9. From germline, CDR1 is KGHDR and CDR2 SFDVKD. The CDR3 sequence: CASSGGGTNTDTQYF. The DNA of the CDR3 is TGTGCCAGCAGCGGGGGGGGGACCAACACAGATACGCAGTATTTT.

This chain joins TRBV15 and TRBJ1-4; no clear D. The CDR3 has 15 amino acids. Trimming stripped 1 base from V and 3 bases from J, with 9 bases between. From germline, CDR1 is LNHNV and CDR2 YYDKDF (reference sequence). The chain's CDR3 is CATSRVAASNEKLFF. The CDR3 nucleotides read TGTGCCACCAGCAGAGTTGCAGCCTCTAATGAAAAACTGTTTTTT.

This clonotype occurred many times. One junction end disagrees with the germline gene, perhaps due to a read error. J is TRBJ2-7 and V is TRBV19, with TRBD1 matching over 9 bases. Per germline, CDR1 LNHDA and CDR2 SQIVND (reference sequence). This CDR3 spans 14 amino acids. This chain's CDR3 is CASSSGTGSYEQYF. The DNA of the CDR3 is TGCGCCAGCAGCTCCGGGACAGGGTCCTACGAGCAGTACTTC.

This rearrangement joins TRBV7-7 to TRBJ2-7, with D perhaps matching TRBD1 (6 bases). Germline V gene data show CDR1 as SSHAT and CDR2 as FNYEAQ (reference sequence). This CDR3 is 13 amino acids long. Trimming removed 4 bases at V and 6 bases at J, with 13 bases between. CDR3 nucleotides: TGTGCCAGCAGCTCCAGACAGGATGGCGAGCAGTACTTC. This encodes CASSSRQDGEQYF.

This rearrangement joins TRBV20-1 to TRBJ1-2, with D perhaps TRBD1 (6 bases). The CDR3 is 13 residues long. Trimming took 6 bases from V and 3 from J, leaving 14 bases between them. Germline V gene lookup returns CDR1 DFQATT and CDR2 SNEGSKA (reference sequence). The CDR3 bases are TGCAGTGCCGAGACAGGTACGGACTATGGCTACACCTTC. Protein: CSAETGTDYGYTF.

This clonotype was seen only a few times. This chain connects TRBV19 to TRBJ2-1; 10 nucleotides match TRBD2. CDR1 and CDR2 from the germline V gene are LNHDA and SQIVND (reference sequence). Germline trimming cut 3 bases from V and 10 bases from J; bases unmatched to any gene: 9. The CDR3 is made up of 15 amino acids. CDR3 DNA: TGTGCCAGTAGTATCTCGGCTAGCGGGGGTCGGGAGCAGTTCTTC. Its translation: CASSISASGGREQFF.